Each of the 27 T cell receptor beta chains below was sequenced from the same sample in a study of control samples from healthy donors and cancer patients. The data were produced by immunoSEQ multiplex PCR, yet TCRdb's version contains in-frame clones alone and is incomplete. The table records roughly 180,000 clones, roughly 94% of them present only once. The material sequenced was blood. Receptor source: a woman aged 18-29 years in good health.

The chain joins TRBV9 to TRBJ2-2; D gene ambiguous. CDR1 and CDR2 from the germline V gene are SGDLS and YYNGEE. V gave up 0 bases and J gave up 6 bases, with 6 bases separating them. CDR3 length: 13 residues. CDR3 sequence reads: CASSVGFAGELFF. The CDR3 nucleotides are TGTGCCAGCAGCGTAGGGTTCGCCGGGGAGCTGTTTTTT.

The CDR3 sequence is CASSLGTGLSYGYTF. The CDR3 DNA reads as TGTGCCAGCAGCTTGGGGACAGGGCTGTCTTATGGCTACACCTTC. The chain is built from TRBV5-5 and TRBJ1-2; 8 bases align to TRBD1. CDR1 is SGHKS and CDR2 is YYEKEE in the germline V gene (reference sequence). CDR3 size: 15 residues. V was pared by 0 bases and J by 5 bases, with 6 bases of the junction left unmatched.

The chain employs TRBV7-2 and TRBJ1-4; 7 positions agree with TRBD1. The CDR3 length is 14 residues. J gave up 7 bases and V 3 bases, and 5 bases lay outside the gene matches. Germline CDR1 is SGHTA and CDR2 is FQGNSA. CDR3 residues: CASSFYRGTEKLFF. Written as DNA, the CDR3 is TGTGCCAGCAGCTTTTACAGGGGTACTGAAAAACTGTTTTTT. Variable domain in full (rest from reference TRBV7-2 and TRBJ1-4): GAGVSQSPSNKVTEKGKDVELRCDPISGHTALYWYRQSLGQGLEFLIYFQGNSAPDKSGLPSDRFSAERTGGSVSTLTIQRTQQEDSAVYLCASSFYRGTEKLFFGSGTQLSVL.

The chain employs TRBV6-6 and TRBJ2-3, with D unclear. This CDR3 has 13 residues. V lost 5 bases to trimming and J lost 6 bases, with 12 bases between them. Germline V gene data show CDR1 as MNHNY and CDR2 as SVGAGI (reference sequence). The CDR3 coding sequence is TGTGCCAGCAGTCCCCTCCCCCGGGATACGCAGTATTTT. This codes for CASSPLPRDTQYF.

The chain combines TRBV5-1 with TRBJ2-3, with D tentatively TRBD1 (6 bases). This CDR3 spans 13 amino acids. In germline, CDR1 is SGHRS, CDR2 YFSETQ. The V end lost 4 bases, the J end lost 6 bases, and 12 bases lay between the germline ends. Written as DNA, the CDR3 is TGCGCCAGCAGCGGGACATCGGTCGATACGCAGTATTTT. As protein: CASSGTSVDTQYF.

V is TRBV6-2 or TRBV6-3 and J is TRBJ1-2, with 8 positions matching TRBD1. With V trimmed by 5 bases and J by 1 base, 6 bases remained unmatched. This CDR3 comprises 15 residues. Germline CDR1 reads MNHEY; CDR2 reads SVGEGT. Written as DNA, the CDR3 is TGTGCCAGCAGTCGCGGACAGGGAAATAACTATGGCTACACCTTC. The encoded protein is CASSRGQGNNYGYTF.

V is TRBV27 and J is TRBJ1-1; D gene uncertain. Between the trimmed V and J ends, which lost 5 bases and 2 bases, there was a span of 21 bases. The CDR3 is made up of 17 amino acids. Germline V gives CDR1 MNHEY, CDR2 SMNVEV (reference sequence). CDR3 sequence reads: CASSPRKPYEKNTEAFF. The CDR3, as DNA: TGTGCCAGCAGTCCACGCAAGCCGTATGAAAAAAACACTGAAGCTTTCTTT.

This clone was detected only once. The V call is TRBV6-4, the J call TRBJ2-3; the match to TRBD1 covers 9 bases. The germline V gene has CDR1 MRHNA and CDR2 SNTAGT. The CDR3 length is 14 residues. Trimming removed 4 bases from V and 1 base from J; junction bases left unmatched: 0. The CDR3 loop reads CASSGTGGTDTQYF. The CDR3 DNA follows: TGTGCCAGCAGTGGGACAGGGGGCACAGATACGCAGTATTTT.

The chain joins TRBV28 to TRBJ1-5; perhaps TRBD1 as D (6 bases). With 2 bases removed from V and 5 bases from J, the gap between germline ends came to 10 bases. This CDR3 is built from 14 residues. Germline V gene lookup returns CDR1 MDHEN and CDR2 SYDVKM. CDR3 sequence: CASSLDRSYQPQHF. The CDR3 coding sequence is TGTGCCAGCAGTTTAGACAGGTCTTATCAGCCCCAGCATTTT.

V gene TRBV5-1 combines with J gene TRBJ2-3, with TRBD2 identical over 11 bases. The length of the CDR3 is 16 residues. V trimming: 6 bases; J trimming: 2 bases; junction bases outside the gene matches: 8. The V gene's germline CDR1 is SGHRS and CDR2 YFSETQ. The CDR3 here is CASTHSGRVNTDTQYF. The DNA of the CDR3 is TGCGCCAGCACACATAGCGGGAGGGTTAACACAGATACGCAGTATTTT.

Remarks on this clone: Other DNA variants within this sample encode the same CDR3. V and J are TRBV19 and TRBJ2-7; TRBD1 matches 7 bases. Trimming at V came to 5 bases and at J to 6 bases, leaving 1 base not matched to a gene. This CDR3 comprises 11 residues. The germline V gene encodes CDR1 LNHDA and CDR2 SQIVND (reference sequence). The CDR3 loop is CASSHRGEQYF. The CDR3 DNA reads as TGTGCCAGTAGTCACAGGGGCGAGCAGTACTTC.

The chain is built from TRBV6-5 and TRBJ2-2; D possibly corresponds to TRBD2 (6 bases). CDR3 size: 15 residues. Germline values: CDR1 MNHEY, CDR2 SVGAGI. The V and J ends lost 2 bases and 1 base respectively, with 8 bases between them. DNA of the CDR3: TGTGCCAGCAGTTACGGCGGGATGAACACCGGGGAGCTGTTTTTT. Residues: CASSYGGMNTGELFF.

V gene TRBV28 combines with J gene TRBJ1-1; D is unresolved. Germline V gives CDR1 MDHEN, CDR2 SYDVKM. The CDR3 is 12 amino acids. The V gene lost 4 bases and the J gene lost 8 bases, with 11 bases spanning the gap. The CDR3 spells CASSSTGEEAFF. The CDR3 coding sequence is TGTGCCAGCAGTTCGACTGGTGAGGAAGCTTTCTTT. The full variable domain, rest sourced from reference TRBV28 and TRBJ1-1, is DVKVTQSSRYLVKRTGEKVFLECVQDMDHENMFWYRQDPGLGLRLIYFSYDVKMKEKGDIPEGYSVSREKKERFSLILESASTNQTSMYLCASSSTGEEAFFGQGTRLTVV.

The rearrangement links TRBV6-1 to TRBJ1-1, with D hard to call. The CDR3 sequence is 14 residues long. CDR1 is MNHNS and CDR2 is SASEGT in the germline V gene. V shed 1 base and J shed 1 base, with 7 bases lying between them. In nucleotides, the CDR3 is TGTGCCAGCAGTGAAGGAGCGGGGAACACTGAAGCTTTCTTT. It yields the protein CASSEGAGNTEAFF.

This clone was seen just once. CDR3 DNA: TGCGCCAGCAGCTTGGCCGGGGGCAATCAGCCCCAGCATTTT. It yields the protein CASSLAGGNQPQHF. The gene calls are TRBV5-1 and TRBJ1-5; no clear D gene. The CDR3 has 14 residues. Germline lookup yields CDR1 SGHRS and CDR2 YFSETQ. Trimming left V 0 bases short and J 2 bases short, with 6 bases between.

This clone was detected once. The chain is built from TRBV5-1 and TRBJ1-6; 7 bases line up with TRBD1. The CDR3 has 15 amino acids. Trimming at V came to 0 bases and at J to 10 bases, leaving 7 bases not matched to a gene. From germline, CDR1 is SGHRS and CDR2 YFSETQ. Here the CDR3 reads CASSLGTGLESPLHF. CDR3 nucleotide sequence: TGCGCCAGCAGCTTGGGGACAGGACTGGAATCACCCCTCCACTTT. The full variable domain, with the rest looked up from reference TRBV5-1 and TRBJ1-6, is KAGVTQTPRYLIKTRGQQVTLSCSPISGHRSVSWYQQTPGQGLQFLFEYFSETQRNKGNFPGRFSGRQFSNSRSEMNVSTLELGDSALYLCASSLGTGLESPLHFGNGTRLTVT.

The chain couples TRBV7-8 to TRBJ2-5; D remains ambiguous. V gave up 5 bases and J gave up 0 bases, with 13 bases separating them. Germline-derived CDR1 and CDR2 are SGHVS and FQNEAQ. The CDR3 length is 15 residues. CDR3 sequence reads: CASSRSHGYQETQYF. For the CDR3, the DNA is TGTGCCAGCAGCCGGTCTCATGGGTACCAAGAGACCCAGTACTTC.

This clone was recorded only once. V gene TRBV4-1 combines with J gene TRBJ1-1, with no clear D. CDR1 and CDR2 from the germline V gene are MGHRA and YSYEKL. Trimming removed 1 base at V and 10 bases at J, with 13 bases between. The CDR3 loop spans 13 amino acids. The CDR3 DNA reads TGCGCCAGCAGCCAAGTTTTTGCCGGGAGAGCTTTCTTT. Protein sequence: CASSQVFAGRAFF.

This chain connects TRBV10-3 to TRBJ1-1; D possibly corresponds to TRBD1 (5 bases). Germline CDR1 is ENHRY and CDR2 is SYGVKD. V lost 5 bases and J 0 bases, leaving 10 bases between the germline ends. The CDR3 extends over 14 amino acids. The CDR3 sequence is CAISPTVLNTEAFF. The CDR3 DNA reads TGTGCCATCAGTCCGACAGTATTGAACACTGAAGCTTTCTTT.

The chain has TRBV5-1 and TRBJ2-3; D ambiguous. Per germline, CDR1 SGHRS and CDR2 YFSETQ. The V end lost 3 bases, the J end lost 2 bases, and 7 bases lay between the germline ends. The CDR3 has 13 amino acids. As DNA, the CDR3 is TGCGCCAGCAGCTGGCTCCTCACAGATACGCAGTATTTT. This sequence encodes CASSWLLTDTQYF.

The chain links TRBV12-3 or TRBV12-4 to TRBJ1-5, with TRBD1 as a possible D gene (5 bases). This CDR3 region has 12 residues. V lost 5 bases and J 4 bases, leaving 6 bases between the germline ends. CDR3 sequence reads: CASSNRNQPQHF. CDR3 sequence (DNA): TGTGCCAGCAGTAACAGGAATCAGCCCCAGCATTTT.

The chain joins TRBV7-8 to TRBJ1-1; D is undetermined. Germline V gene sequence: CDR1 SGHVS, CDR2 FQNEAQ. The CDR3 loop spans 17 amino acids. V shed 0 bases and J shed 0 bases, with 14 bases lying between them. CDR3 sequence reads: CASSLAGSQIMNTEAFF. CDR3 nucleotides: TGTGCCAGCAGCTTAGCTGGATCACAGATAATGAACACTGAAGCTTTCTTT. Full variable domain (outside the CDR3, taken from reference TRBV7-8 and TRBJ1-1): GAGVSQSPRYKVAKRGQDVALRCDPISGHVSLFWYQQALGQGPEFLTYFQNEAQLDKSGLPSDRFFAERPEGSVSTLKIQRTQQEDSAVYLCASSLAGSQIMNTEAFFGQGTRLTVV.

The chain carries TRBV20-1 and TRBJ1-1; D remains unclear. This CDR3 has 11 residues. Trimming cost V 6 bases and J 1 base, with 6 bases left between them. Germline loops: CDR1 DFQATT, CDR2 SNEGSKA (reference sequence). CDR3 in amino acids: CSAVWNTEAFF. CDR3 nucleotides: TGCAGTGCCGTGTGGAACACTGAAGCTTTCTTT.

This clone was seen only once. This rearrangement joins TRBV19 to TRBJ1-1, with D possibly being TRBD1 (5 bases). This CDR3 has 15 amino acids. The V end lost 3 bases, the J end lost 4 bases, and 15 bases lay between the germline ends. Germline CDR1 and CDR2: LNHDA and SQIVND (reference sequence). CDR3: CASSMPGRGGTEAFF. As DNA, the CDR3 is TGTGCCAGTAGTATGCCAGGTCGGGGGGGCACTGAAGCTTTCTTT.

V usage is TRBV9 and J usage is TRBJ1-2; TRBD1 aligns across 8 bases. V gave up 0 bases and J gave up 3 bases; unmatched junction bases: 7. The CDR3 is 16 amino acids. Germline V gene lookup returns CDR1 SGDLS and CDR2 YYNGEE. As DNA, the CDR3 is TGTGCCAGCAGCGTAGAGGGCAGGGGGCAGCACTATGGCTACACCTTC. Its translation: CASSVEGRGQHYGYTF.

The J gene is TRBJ2-1, the V gene TRBV6-6; D perhaps matches TRBD1 (5 bases). Trimming shortened V by 2 bases and J by 8 bases, and 16 bases separated the two germline ends. The germline CDR1 and CDR2 sequences are MNHNY and SVGAGI (reference sequence). The CDR3 sequence is 15 residues long. The chain's CDR3 is CASSYPQGTQDEQFF. Written as DNA, the CDR3 is TGTGCCAGCAGTTACCCCCAGGGTACCCAGGATGAGCAGTTCTTC.

The genes are TRBV3-1 (or the pseudogene TRBV3-2) and TRBJ2-7; D is ambiguous. Deletions cut 0 bases from V and 3 bases from J, with 6 bases between. Germline V gene lookup returns CDR1 LGHDT and CDR2 YNNKEL (reference sequence). The CDR3 covers 13 residues. CDR3 DNA sequence: TGTGCCAGCAGCCAAGATTCCATCTACGAGCAGTACTTC. Its translation: CASSQDSIYEQYF.